Included here is one TCR beta chain sequence, with context. Participant age was roughly 18 to 95 years, and participants resided in 24 US areas. Participant-given clinical history determined each cohort assignment. This specimen belongs to a study of blood T cell repertoires in COVID-19. The CDR3 has 16 amino acids. Germline values: CDR1 MGHRA, CDR2 YSYEKL. V dropped 0 bases and J dropped 6; count of bases not matched to a gene: 5. Method: immunoSEQ multiplex PCR; TCRdb's copy keeps in-frame clones and lacks some. The table lists approximately 230,000 clones, about 89% of them singletons. The sequence was obtained from a woman aged 25 to 39 who had recovered from COVID-19. This chain joins TRBV4-1 and TRBJ1-6; 7 nucleotides match TRBD1. Sequenced material: PBMCs or T cells enriched from blood (not recorded which). The CDR3 region is CASSQERGQRNSPLHF. CDR3 DNA: TGCGCCAGCAGCCAAGAACGGGGACAGCGTAATTCACCCCTCCACTTT.